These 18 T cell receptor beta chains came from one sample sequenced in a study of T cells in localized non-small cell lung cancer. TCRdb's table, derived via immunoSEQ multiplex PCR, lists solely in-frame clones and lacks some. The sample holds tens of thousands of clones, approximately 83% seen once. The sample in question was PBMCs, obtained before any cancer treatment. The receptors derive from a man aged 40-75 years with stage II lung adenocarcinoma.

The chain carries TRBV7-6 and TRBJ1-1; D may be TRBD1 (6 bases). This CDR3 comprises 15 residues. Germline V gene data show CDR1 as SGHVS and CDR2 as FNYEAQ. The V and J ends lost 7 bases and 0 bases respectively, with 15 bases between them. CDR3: CASIHRTGMNTEAFF. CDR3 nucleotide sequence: TGTGCCAGCATCCATAGAACAGGGATGAACACTGAAGCTTTCTTT.

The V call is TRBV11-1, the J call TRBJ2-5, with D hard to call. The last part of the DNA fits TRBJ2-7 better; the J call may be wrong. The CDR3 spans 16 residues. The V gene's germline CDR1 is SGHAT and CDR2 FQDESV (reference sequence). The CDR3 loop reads CASSLGGYLSSYEQYF. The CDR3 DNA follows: TGTGCCAGCAGCTTAGGGGGTTACCTGAGCTCCTACGAGCAGTACTTC.

CDR3 coding DNA: TGTGCAAGTCGCTTAGAGACTAGGTCACTGCCCCAGTACTTC. Encoded protein: CASRLETRSLPQYF. This chain links TRBV12-2 with TRBJ2-5; the listed D gene, TRBD2, was not tested against the DNA. TRBV12-2 has pseudogene status. This CDR3 contains 14 residues.

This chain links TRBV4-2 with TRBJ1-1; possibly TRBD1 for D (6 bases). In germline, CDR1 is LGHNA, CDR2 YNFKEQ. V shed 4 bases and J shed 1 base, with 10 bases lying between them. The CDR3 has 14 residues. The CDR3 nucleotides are TGTGCCAGCAGCCGGGGACACGCGAACACTGAAGCTTTCTTT. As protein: CASSRGHANTEAFF.

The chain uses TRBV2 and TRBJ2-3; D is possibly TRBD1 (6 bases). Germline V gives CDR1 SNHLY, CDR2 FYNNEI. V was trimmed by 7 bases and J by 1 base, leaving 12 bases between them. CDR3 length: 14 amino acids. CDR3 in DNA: TGTGCCAGCACGGGACACCCCCGCACAGATACGCAGTATTTT. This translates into CASTGHPRTDTQYF.

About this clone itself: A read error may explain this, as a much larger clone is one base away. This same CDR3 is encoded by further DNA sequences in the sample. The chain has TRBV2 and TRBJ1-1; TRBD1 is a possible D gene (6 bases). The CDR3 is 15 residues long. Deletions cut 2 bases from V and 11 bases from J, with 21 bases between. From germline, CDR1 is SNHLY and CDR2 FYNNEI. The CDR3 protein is CASSEWAAPGQKAFF. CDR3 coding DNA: TGTGCCAGCAGTGAATGGGCCGCCCCGGGACAAAAGGCTTTCTTT.

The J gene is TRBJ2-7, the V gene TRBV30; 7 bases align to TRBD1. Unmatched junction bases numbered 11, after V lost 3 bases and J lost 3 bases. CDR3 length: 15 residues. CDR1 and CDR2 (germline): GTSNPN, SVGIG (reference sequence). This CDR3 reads CAWSAIWTGNYEQYF. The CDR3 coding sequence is TGTGCCTGGAGCGCCATTTGGACAGGAAACTACGAGCAGTACTTC.

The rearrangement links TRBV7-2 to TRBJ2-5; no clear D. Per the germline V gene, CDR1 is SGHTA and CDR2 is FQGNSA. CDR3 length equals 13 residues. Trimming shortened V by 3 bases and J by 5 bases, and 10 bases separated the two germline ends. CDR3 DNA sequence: TGTGCCAGCAGCTTTGAGATACGGGAGACCCAGTACTTC. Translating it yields CASSFEIRETQYF.

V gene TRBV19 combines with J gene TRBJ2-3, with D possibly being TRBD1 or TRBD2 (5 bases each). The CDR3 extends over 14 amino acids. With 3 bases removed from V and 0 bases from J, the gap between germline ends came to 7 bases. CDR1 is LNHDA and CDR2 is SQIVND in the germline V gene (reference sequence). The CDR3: CASSIGASTDTQYF. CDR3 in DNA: TGTGCCAGTAGTATCGGGGCCAGCACAGATACGCAGTATTTT.

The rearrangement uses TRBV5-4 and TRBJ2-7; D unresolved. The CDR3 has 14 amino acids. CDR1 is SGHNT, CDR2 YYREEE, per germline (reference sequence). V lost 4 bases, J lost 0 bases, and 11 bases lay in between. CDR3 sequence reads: CASSPDPSSYEQYF. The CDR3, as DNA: TGTGCCAGCAGCCCGGACCCCAGCTCCTACGAGCAGTACTTC.

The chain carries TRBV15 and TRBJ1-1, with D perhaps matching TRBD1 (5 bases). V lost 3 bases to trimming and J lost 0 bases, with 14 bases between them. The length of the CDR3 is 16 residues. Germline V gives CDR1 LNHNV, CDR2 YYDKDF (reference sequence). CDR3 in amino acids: CATSRGTTGMNTEAFF. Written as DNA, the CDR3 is TGTGCCACCAGCAGGGGAACCACAGGAATGAACACTGAAGCTTTCTTT.

The CDR3 DNA reads as TGTGCCAGCTCACCCGGGGTAGCCAAAAACATTCAGTACTTC. Amino acids: CASSPGVAKNIQYF. This chain joins TRBV18 and TRBJ2-4; the D gene is possibly TRBD2 (5 bases). The length of the CDR3 is 14 residues. Germline V gives CDR1 KGHSH, CDR2 LQKENI. V was pared by 3 bases and J by 0 bases, with 6 bases between.

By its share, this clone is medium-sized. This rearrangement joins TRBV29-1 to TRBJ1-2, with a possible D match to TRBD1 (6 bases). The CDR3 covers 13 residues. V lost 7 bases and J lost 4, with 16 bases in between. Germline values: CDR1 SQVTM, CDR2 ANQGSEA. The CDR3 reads CSGETGPPYGYTF. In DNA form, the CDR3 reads TGCAGCGGAGAGACAGGACCGCCCTATGGCTACACCTTC.

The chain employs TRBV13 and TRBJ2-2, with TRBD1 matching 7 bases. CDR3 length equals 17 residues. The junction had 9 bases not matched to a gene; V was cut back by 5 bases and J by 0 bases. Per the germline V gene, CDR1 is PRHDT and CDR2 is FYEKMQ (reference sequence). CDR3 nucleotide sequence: TGTGCCAGCAGCAACCCGGGACAGCACGCGAACACCGGGGAGCTGTTTTTT. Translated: CASSNPGQHANTGELFF. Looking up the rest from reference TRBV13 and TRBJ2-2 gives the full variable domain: AAGVIQSPRHLIKEKRETATLKCYPIPRHDTVYWYQQGPGQDPQFLISFYEKMQSDKGSIPDRFSAQQFSDYHSELNMSSLELGDSALYFCASSNPGQHANTGELFFGEGSRLTVL.

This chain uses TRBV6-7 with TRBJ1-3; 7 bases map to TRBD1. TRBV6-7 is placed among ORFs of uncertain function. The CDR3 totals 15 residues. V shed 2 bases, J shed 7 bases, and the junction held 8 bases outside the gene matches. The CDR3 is CASSYRRARGNTIYF. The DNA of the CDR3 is TGTGCCAGCAGTTACAGGAGGGCCAGGGGGAACACCATATATTTT.

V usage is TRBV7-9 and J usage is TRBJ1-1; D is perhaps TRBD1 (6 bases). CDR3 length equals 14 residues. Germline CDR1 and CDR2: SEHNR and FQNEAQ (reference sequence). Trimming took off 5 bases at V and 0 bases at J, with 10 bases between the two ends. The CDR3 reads CASSEQGLNTEAFF. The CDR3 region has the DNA TGTGCCAGCAGCGAACAGGGTCTGAACACTGAAGCTTTCTTT.

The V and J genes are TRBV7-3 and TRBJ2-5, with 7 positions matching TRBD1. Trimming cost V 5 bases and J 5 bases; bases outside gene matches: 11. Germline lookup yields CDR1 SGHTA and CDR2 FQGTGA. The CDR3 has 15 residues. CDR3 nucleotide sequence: TGTGCCAGCAGCCCCACCAGGGGGAGTTTTGAGACCCAGTACTTC. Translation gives CASSPTRGSFETQYF.

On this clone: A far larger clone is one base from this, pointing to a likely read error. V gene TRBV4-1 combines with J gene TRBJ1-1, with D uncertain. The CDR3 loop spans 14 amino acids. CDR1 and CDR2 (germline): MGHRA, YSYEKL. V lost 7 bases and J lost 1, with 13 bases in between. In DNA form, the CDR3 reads TGCGCCAGCAACACCCGTACAGAGAACACTGAAGCTTTCTTT. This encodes CASNTRTENTEAFF.